Listed below are T cell receptor beta chains from one sample, sequenced in a study of blood T cell repertoires in COVID-19. Profiled with immunoSEQ multiplex PCR; TCRdb holds only in-frame clones, not every one. The top ten hold over 2% of the sample, which has 200,000 to 300,000 clones, approximately 86% seen once. Sequencing used PBMCs or T cells enriched from blood (not recorded which). The origin of the receptors is a woman between 18 and 29 years old who had recovered from COVID-19. The CDR3 runs from the conserved cysteine through the conserved F or W. The D gene is left open where the match is weak. Rows give clone size only sometimes, using once, few, many, or a class for an expanded clone.

CDR3 length: 15; clone size: -; V gene: TRBV28; J gene: TRBJ1-5; D gene: TRBD1; CDR3 protein: CASRAPGGEGRPQHF; CDR3 DNA: TGTGCCAGCAGGGCACCAGGGGGCGAGGGTAGACCCCAGCATTTT
CDR3 length: 16; clone size: -; V gene: TRBV10-3; J gene: TRBJ2-5; D gene: TRBD2; CDR3 protein: CAISESPSGGGETQYF; CDR3 DNA: TGTGCCATCAGTGAGTCGCCTAGCGGGGGGGGAGAGACCCAGTACTTC
CDR3 length: 13; clone size: -; V gene: TRBV5-6; J gene: TRBJ1-2; D gene: -; CDR3 protein: CASSGRGPYGYTF; CDR3 DNA: TGTGCCAGCAGCGGGCGGGGGCCCTATGGCTACACCTTC
CDR3 length: 16; clone size: -; V gene: TRBV27; J gene: TRBJ1-2; D gene: TRBD1; CDR3 protein: CASSLRWDSRNYGYTF; CDR3 DNA: TGTGCCAGCAGTTTAAGGTGGGACAGCAGAAACTATGGCTACACCTTC
CDR3 length: 15; clone size: once; V gene: TRBV15; J gene: TRBJ1-4; D gene: -; CDR3 protein: CATSRDNQGQEKLFF; CDR3 DNA: TGTGCCACCAGCAGAGATAACCAGGGTCAGGAAAAACTGTTTTTT
CDR3 length: 16; clone size: -; V gene: TRBV28; J gene: TRBJ2-3; D gene: -; CDR3 protein: CASSLGWGESTDTQYF; CDR3 DNA: TGTGCCAGCAGTTTAGGCTGGGGGGAATCGACAGATACGCAGTATTTT
CDR3 length: 15; clone size: -; V gene: TRBV5-1; J gene: TRBJ1-2; D gene: TRBD1; CDR3 protein: CASSLAGQGARGYTF; CDR3 DNA: TGCGCCAGCAGCTTGGCCGGACAGGGGGCTCGGGGCTACACCTTC
CDR3 length: 15; clone size: -; V gene: TRBV7-3; J gene: TRBJ2-1; D gene: TRBD1; CDR3 protein: CASSSRQGLDNEQFF; CDR3 DNA: TGTGCCAGCAGTTCTCGACAGGGGCTGGACAATGAGCAGTTCTTC
CDR3 length: 19; clone size: -; V gene: TRBV2; J gene: TRBJ2-3; D gene: TRBD2; CDR3 protein: CASSEALTSGGMSTDTQYF; CDR3 DNA: TGTGCCAGCAGTGAAGCGCTTACTAGCGGGGGGATGAGCACAGATACGCAGTATTTT
CDR3 length: 13; clone size: -; V gene: TRBV10-3; J gene: TRBJ2-7; D gene: TRBD1; CDR3 protein: CAISEGQAYEQYF; CDR3 DNA: TGTGCCATCAGTGAAGGACAGGCCTACGAGCAGTACTTC
CDR3 length: 13; clone size: -; V gene: TRBV5-4; J gene: TRBJ2-1; D gene: -; CDR3 protein: CASSGQTYNEQFF; CDR3 DNA: TGTGCCAGCAGCGGACAGACCTACAATGAGCAGTTCTTC
CDR3 length: 16; clone size: -; V gene: TRBV5-4; J gene: TRBJ2-3; D gene: -; CDR3 protein: CASSLKRAESTDTQYF; CDR3 DNA: TGTGCCAGCAGCTTGAAGAGGGCGGAGAGCACAGATACGCAGTATTTT
CDR3 length: 13; clone size: -; V gene: TRBV2; J gene: TRBJ2-1; D gene: -; CDR3 protein: CASQGGPYNEQFF; CDR3 DNA: TGTGCCAGTCAAGGGGGACCCTACAATGAGCAGTTCTTC
CDR3 length: 13; clone size: -; V gene: TRBV14; J gene: TRBJ1-6; D gene: -; CDR3 protein: CASSQARDSPLHF; CDR3 DNA: TGTGCCAGCAGCCAAGCGCGGGATTCACCCCTCCACTTT
CDR3 length: 12; clone size: once; V gene: TRBV5-1; J gene: TRBJ1-1; D gene: -; CDR3 protein: CASSWGGSEAFF; CDR3 DNA: TGCGCCAGCAGTTGGGGAGGCTCTGAAGCTTTCTTT
CDR3 length: 14; clone size: -; V gene: TRBV2; J gene: TRBJ2-3; D gene: -; CDR3 protein: CASSVAQVADTQYF; CDR3 DNA: TGTGCCAGCAGTGTAGCCCAGGTTGCGGATACGCAGTATTTT
CDR3 length: 16; clone size: -; V gene: TRBV5-4; J gene: TRBJ2-3; D gene: TRBD2; CDR3 protein: CASSLETSGYTDTQYF; CDR3 DNA: TGTGCCAGCAGCTTGGAAACTAGCGGCTACACAGATACGCAGTATTTT
CDR3 length: 14; clone size: -; V gene: TRBV2; J gene: TRBJ1-5; D gene: -; CDR3 protein: CASSEHTSNQPQHF; CDR3 DNA: TGTGCCAGCAGTGAACACACTAGCAATCAGCCCCAGCATTTT
CDR3 length: 15; clone size: -; V gene: TRBV5-1; J gene: TRBJ2-1; D gene: -; CDR3 protein: CASSIPPSAVSEQFF; CDR3 DNA: TGCGCCAGCAGCATTCCCCCTTCCGCGGTCAGTGAGCAGTTCTTC
CDR3 length: 14; clone size: -; V gene: TRBV5-1; J gene: TRBJ2-2; D gene: -; CDR3 protein: CASSLATGFGELFF; CDR3 DNA: TGCGCCAGCAGCCTAGCGACAGGGTTCGGGGAGCTGTTTTTT
CDR3 length: 16; clone size: -; V gene: TRBV6-2/TRBV6-3; J gene: TRBJ2-7; D gene: TRBD2; CDR3 protein: CASSAPATSGAYEQYF; CDR3 DNA: TGTGCCAGCAGTGCCCCAGCCACTAGCGGGGCCTACGAGCAGTACTTC
CDR3 length: 16; clone size: once; V gene: TRBV5-4; J gene: TRBJ2-5; D gene: TRBD2; CDR3 protein: CASSWGGRTLQETQYF; CDR3 DNA: TGTGCCAGCAGCTGGGGCGGGAGAACGTTACAAGAGACCCAGTACTTC
CDR3 length: 16; clone size: -; V gene: TRBV7-2; J gene: TRBJ2-3; D gene: TRBD2; CDR3 protein: CASSSRTSGGVDTQYF; CDR3 DNA: TGTGCCAGCAGCTCCCGGACTAGCGGGGGAGTAGATACGCAGTATTTT
CDR3 length: 15; clone size: -; V gene: TRBV7-2; J gene: TRBJ1-2; D gene: -; CDR3 protein: CASSLGPIDNFGYTF; CDR3 DNA: TGTGCCAGCAGCTTAGGCCCGATAGATAATTTCGGCTACACCTTC
CDR3 length: 15; clone size: -; V gene: TRBV10-3; J gene: TRBJ1-2; D gene: -; CDR3 protein: CAITGREGSNYGYTF; CDR3 DNA: TGTGCCATCACCGGAAGGGAGGGTTCGAACTATGGCTACACCTTC